This TCR beta chain was captured by sequencing in a study of T cells in Graves' hyperthyroidism and ophthalmopathy. CDR1 is DFQATT, CDR2 SNEGSKA, per germline (reference sequence). The V and J ends lost 3 bases and 2 bases respectively, with 10 bases between them. This CDR3 is 13 amino acids long. RNA transcripts gave rise to amplified TCR beta CDR3 regions. First-round RT-PCR targeting the TCR CDR3 was performed with the HTBI primer set. TCRdb ran MiXCR on the multiplex PCR reads and lists one entry per CDR3 protein. Of under 350,000 distinct CDR3 sequences in the sample, about 15% were seen once. Diagnoses were made from clinical symptoms, serum measures (thyroxine and TRAb), thyroid ultrasound and orbital computed tomography.

This receptor was identified in a woman in her sixties with Graves' ophthalmopathy. Material: blood. V and J are TRBV20-1 and TRBJ2-5; D gene unclear. The CDR3 is CSASTATQETQYF. Written as DNA, the CDR3 is TGCAGTGCTAGTACCGCTACTCAAGAGACCCAGTACTTC.